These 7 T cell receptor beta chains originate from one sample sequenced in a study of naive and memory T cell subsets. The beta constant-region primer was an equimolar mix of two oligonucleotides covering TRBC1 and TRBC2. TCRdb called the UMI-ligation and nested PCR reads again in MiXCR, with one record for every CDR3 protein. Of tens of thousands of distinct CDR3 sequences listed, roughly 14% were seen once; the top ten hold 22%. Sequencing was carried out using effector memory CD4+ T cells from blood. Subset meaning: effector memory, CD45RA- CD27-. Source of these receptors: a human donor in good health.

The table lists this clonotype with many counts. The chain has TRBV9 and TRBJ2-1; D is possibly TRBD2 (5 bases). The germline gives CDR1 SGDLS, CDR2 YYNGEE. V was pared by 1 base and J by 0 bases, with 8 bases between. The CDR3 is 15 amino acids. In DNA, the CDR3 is TGTGCCAGCAGCGTAACGGGGTACTCCTACAATGAGCAGTTCTTC. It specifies CASSVTGYSYNEQFF.

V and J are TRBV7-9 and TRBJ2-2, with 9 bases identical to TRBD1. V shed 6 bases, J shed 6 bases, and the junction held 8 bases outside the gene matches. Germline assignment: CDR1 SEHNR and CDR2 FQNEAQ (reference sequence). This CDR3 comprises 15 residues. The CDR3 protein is CASRNRGLDAGELFF. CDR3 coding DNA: TGTGCCAGCAGGAACAGGGGGCTAGACGCCGGGGAGCTGTTTTTT.

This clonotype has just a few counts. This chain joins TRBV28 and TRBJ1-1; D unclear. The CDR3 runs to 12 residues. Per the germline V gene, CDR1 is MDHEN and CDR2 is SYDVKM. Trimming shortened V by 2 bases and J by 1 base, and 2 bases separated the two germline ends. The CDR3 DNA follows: TGTGCCAGCAGTTTACAGAACACTGAAGCTTTCTTT. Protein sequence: CASSLQNTEAFF.

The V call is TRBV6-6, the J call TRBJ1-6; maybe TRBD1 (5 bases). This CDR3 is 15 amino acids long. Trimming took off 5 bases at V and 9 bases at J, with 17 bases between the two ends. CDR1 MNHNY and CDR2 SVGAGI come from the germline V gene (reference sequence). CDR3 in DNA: TGTGCCAGCAGTGCTTCCTCAGGGATCAGTTCACCCCTCCACTTT. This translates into CASSASSGISSPLHF.

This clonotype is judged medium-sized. The CDR3 protein is CASSFGGRARRDEQFF. Written as DNA, the CDR3 is TGTGCCAGCAGTTTCGGCGGGAGGGCCCGACGCGATGAGCAGTTCTTC. The chain uses TRBV12-3 or TRBV12-4 and TRBJ2-1; TRBD2 agrees at 9 bases. The CDR3 covers 16 residues. Losses at the gene ends were 3 bases for V and 8 bases for J; bases not matched to a gene: 11.

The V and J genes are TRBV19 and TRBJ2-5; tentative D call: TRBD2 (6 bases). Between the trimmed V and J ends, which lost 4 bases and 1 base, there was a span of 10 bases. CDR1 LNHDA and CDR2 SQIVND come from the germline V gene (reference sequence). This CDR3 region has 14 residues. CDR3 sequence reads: CASSTRDFQETQYF. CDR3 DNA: TGTGCCAGTAGTACCCGGGACTTCCAAGAGACCCAGTACTTC.

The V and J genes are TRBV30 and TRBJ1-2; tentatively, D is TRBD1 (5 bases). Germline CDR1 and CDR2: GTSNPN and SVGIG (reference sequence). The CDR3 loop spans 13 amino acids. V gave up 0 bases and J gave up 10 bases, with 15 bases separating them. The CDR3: CAWSVGTGVAYTF. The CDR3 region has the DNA TGTGCCTGGAGTGTTGGTACAGGAGTTGCCTACACCTTC.